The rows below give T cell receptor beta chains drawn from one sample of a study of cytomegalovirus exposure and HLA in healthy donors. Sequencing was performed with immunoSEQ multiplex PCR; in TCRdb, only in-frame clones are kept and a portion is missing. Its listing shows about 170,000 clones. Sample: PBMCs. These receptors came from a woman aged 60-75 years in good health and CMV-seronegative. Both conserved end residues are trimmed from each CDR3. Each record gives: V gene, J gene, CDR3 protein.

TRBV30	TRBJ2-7	AWSVLSGPEQY
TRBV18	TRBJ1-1	ASSRQGNTEAF
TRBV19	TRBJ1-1	ASSIRVLTEAF
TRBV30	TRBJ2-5	AWSGEGGDQETQY
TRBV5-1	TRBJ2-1	ASSLEGDEQF
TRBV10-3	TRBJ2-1	AISGPPSGRSDNEQF
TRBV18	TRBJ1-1	ASSPPGTRILSSTEAF
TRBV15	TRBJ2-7	ATSRGDFNTYEQY
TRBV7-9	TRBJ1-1	ASCLGRQGTEAF
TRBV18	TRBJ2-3	ASSLLREDTQY
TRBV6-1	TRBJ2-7	ASGRTSGLAYEQY
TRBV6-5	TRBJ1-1	ASRGIPRAEAF
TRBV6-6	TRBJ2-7	ASSPPKEFHEQY
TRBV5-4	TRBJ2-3	ASMRTGGTDTQY
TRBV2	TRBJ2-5	ASSEEIRSETQY
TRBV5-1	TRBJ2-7	ASSSTKRTYEQY
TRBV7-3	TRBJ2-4	ASSPSGQATVQY
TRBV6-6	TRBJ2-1	ASSGTYGEQF
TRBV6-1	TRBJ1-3	ASSELGSGNTIY
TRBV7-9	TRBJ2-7	ASSVAGTGSGEQY
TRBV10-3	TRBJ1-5	AISLKPGTGGDNQPQH
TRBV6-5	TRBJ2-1	ASTRLDRVYNEQF
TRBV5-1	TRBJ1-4	ASSLGQGNEKLF